Listed below are T cell receptor beta chains from one sample, sequenced in a study of CD8 T cells in ankylosing spondylitis. MiXCR, run by TCRdb on the 5' RACE reads, gives a single entry per CDR3 protein. The data show around 540,000 distinct CDR3 sequences, with more than 9.5% seen just once and 6.8% held by the top ten. Specimen: blood, either unsorted or a sorted T cell fraction (not recorded which). These receptors all stem from a male donor with ankylosing spondylitis. Both conserved end residues are part of each CDR3.

V	J	CDR3
TRBV10-3	TRBJ1-5	CAISARDTGIQPQHF
TRBV24-1	TRBJ2-3	CATSGVDPTQYF
TRBV29-1	TRBJ2-2	CSVVPGWTGELFF
TRBV27	TRBJ2-1	CASMYEQFF
TRBV4-1	TRBJ2-5	CASSQGSGRAKTQYF
TRBV3-1	TRBJ2-3	CASSQKGVDTQYF
TRBV5-1	TRBJ2-1	CASSLESAPHNEQFF
TRBV20-1	TRBJ1-1	CSARDLGKGHMNTEAFF
TRBV7-9	TRBJ1-2	CASSVDRAFYGYTF
TRBV7-8	TRBJ1-3	CASSLESSGNTIYF
TRBV5-6	TRBJ1-4	CASSLGGRGTNEKLFF
TRBV3-1	TRBJ2-2	CASSPNHLWGSNTGELFF
TRBV29-1	TRBJ2-3	CSVGGDSATDTQYF
TRBV20-1	TRBJ1-2	CSARGPQGWSNYGYTF
TRBV20-1	TRBJ2-4	CSARVGKGKNIQYF
TRBV4-1	TRBJ2-1	CASSQMGTSGRGNEQFF
TRBV10-3	TRBJ2-7	CAIGQGPYEQYF
TRBV20-1	TRBJ2-1	CSARDRGGGSLYEQFF
TRBV4-2	TRBJ2-5	CASSARDRQETQYF
TRBV25-1	TRBJ1-6	CASSELRQGGANSPLHF
TRBV28	TRBJ2-1	CASRERRASGRDNEQFF
TRBV6-2/TRBV6-3	TRBJ2-3	CASSYPDSTDTQYF
TRBV7-9	TRBJ1-5	CASSLVDEPQHF
TRBV20-1	TRBJ2-1	CSAPTGLAGDEQFF
TRBV18	TRBJ2-2	CASTMRTFSSGELFF
TRBV24-1	TRBJ2-1	CATSDSSAPLPDSEQFF
TRBV14	TRBJ1-1	CASTRGKNTEAFF
TRBV11-3	TRBJ2-2	CASRVGQGNTGELFF
TRBV24-1	TRBJ2-1	CASSDPRGSGNEQFF
TRBV5-5	TRBJ2-2	CASSSPGQGRTGELFF
TRBV12-3/TRBV12-4	TRBJ2-7	CASSFGDYNGEQYF
TRBV20-1	TRBJ1-5	CSARRRNQPQHF
TRBV20-1	TRBJ2-7	CRATGESSYEQYF
TRBV24-1	TRBJ2-1	CATSDFGSEGLAGNEQFF
TRBV12-3/TRBV12-4	TRBJ2-5	CASRGGQETQYF
TRBV29-1	TRBJ1-1	CSVGAGWAMNTEAFF
TRBV2	TRBJ1-6	CASLAGLGSPLHF
TRBV30	TRBJ2-5	CAWTTGGGETQYF
TRBV5-1	TRBJ2-5	CASTSGRARETQYF
TRBV7-9	TRBJ2-1	CASSLEGLAFDNEQFF
TRBV3-1	TRBJ2-1	CASSQDPLRGGPWNEQFF
TRBV15	TRBJ1-4	CATSRDPGEDEKLFF
TRBV6-1	TRBJ1-1	CASSGTRDRNTEAFF
TRBV29-1	TRBJ1-2	CSVVGAYGYTF
TRBV12-3/TRBV12-4	TRBJ1-6	CASSLRDTYNSPLHF
TRBV24-1	TRBJ2-4	CATSDPGRNIQYF
TRBV10-3	TRBJ1-1	CAISESYGTVNTEAFF
TRBV21-1	TRBJ2-4	CASSTHHSDENIQYF
TRBV25-1	TRBJ1-5	CASSAGGGGQPQHF
TRBV4-2	TRBJ2-1	CASSQTSGDGNEQFF